This T cell receptor beta chain comes out of a study of OX40 agonist ivuxolimab in advanced cancers. On the study more broadly: Dose-escalation patients had hepatocellular carcinoma, melanoma, renal cell or head and neck cancer. Whole-study results and caveats: In the 0.1 to 3.0 mg/kg range, CD4+ and CD8+ blood T cells had expanded clonally by week 6.

The CDR3 extends over 15 amino acids. The V and J ends lost 0 bases and 8 bases, in that order; junction bases with no gene match: 6. The germline gives CDR1 SGHRS, CDR2 YFSETQ. Assay: immunoSEQ multiplex PCR; the TCRdb copy retains only in-frame clones and omits some. The sample gives about 64,000 clones, less than 95% of which show up once; almost 0.45% is in the top ten. About this clone: Its antigen is as yet unknown.

This chain connects TRBV5-1 to TRBJ2-1; the match to TRBD2 covers 9 bases. The specimen was CD4+ or CD8+ T cells sorted from blood, collected in a trial of the OX40 agonist ivuxolimab. The origin of this receptor is an adult with an advanced solid tumor such as melanoma, head and neck, liver or kidney cancer. CDR3 sequence (DNA): TGCGCCAGCAGCTTGGGCGGGAGGGCCTTCCATGAGCAGTTCTTC. The encoded protein is CASSLGGRAFHEQFF.